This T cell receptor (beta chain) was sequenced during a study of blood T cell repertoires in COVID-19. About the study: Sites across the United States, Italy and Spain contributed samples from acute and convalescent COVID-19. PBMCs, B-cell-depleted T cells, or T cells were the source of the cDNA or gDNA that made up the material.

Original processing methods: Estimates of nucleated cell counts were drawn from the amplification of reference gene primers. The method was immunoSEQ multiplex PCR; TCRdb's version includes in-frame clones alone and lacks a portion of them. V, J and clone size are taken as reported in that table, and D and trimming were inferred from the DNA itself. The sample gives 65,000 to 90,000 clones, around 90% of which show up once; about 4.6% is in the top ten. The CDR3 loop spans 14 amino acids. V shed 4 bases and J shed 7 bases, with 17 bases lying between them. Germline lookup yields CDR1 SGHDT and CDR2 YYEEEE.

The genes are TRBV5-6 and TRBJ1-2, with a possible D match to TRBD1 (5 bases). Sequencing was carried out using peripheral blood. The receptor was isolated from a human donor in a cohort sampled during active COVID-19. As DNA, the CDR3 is TGTGCCAGCAGCGCCGGACCACAGGAACTTGGCTACACCTTC. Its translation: CASSAGPQELGYTF.